The T cell receptor (beta chain) described here comes from a study of cytomegalovirus exposure and HLA in healthy donors. The PCR ran on 60 Vbeta and 13 Jbeta primers. Sequencing was performed with immunoSEQ multiplex PCR; in TCRdb, only in-frame clones are kept and a portion is missing. This repertoire includes 200,000 to 250,000 clones. The ends were cut back, 5 bases at V and 4 bases at J, with 9 bases in the middle. Germline values: CDR1 MNHNY, CDR2 SVGAGI (reference sequence). CDR3 size: 12 residues. As to this clone: Its target is not known.

Findings and caveats of the study: As was reported, the HLA-A and HLA-B alleles of most subjects were accurately predicted from TCR beta sequences.

The chain combines TRBV6-6 with TRBJ2-7; D is possibly TRBD2 (5 bases). The TCR originated in a woman in her 30s in good health and CMV-seropositive. Sequenced material: PBMCs. CDR3: CASSKLGYEQYF. CDR3 nucleotide sequence: TGTGCCAGCAGTAAACTAGGATACGAGCAGTACTTC.